This TCR beta chain was captured by sequencing in a study of tumor-infiltrating lymphocytes in primary liver carcinoma. At the level of the study: Each of the growths was stage T1-T3 N0M0, extending roughly 4.2 to 11 cm across. The study, taken as a whole, reports: Against blood, tumors held a significantly higher top-250-clone fraction (p = 0.039). Each sample was bulk and unsorted; consequently, CD4+ and CD8+ repertoires were not compared.

This clonotype was detected ten times or more. What it recognizes is unknown. Making TCR beta cDNA involved 400 to 600 ng total RNA and a constant-region primer. ARM-PCR was slightly modified, and three nested multiplex PCR rounds with it gave rise to the TCR beta libraries. In the first two PCR rounds, TRBV1-TRBV30 forward primers were paired with a C-beta reverse primer, and each round lasted around 10 cycles. TCRdb reprocessed the multiplex PCR reads with MiXCR, giving one entry per CDR3 protein. The sample lists 300,000 to 350,000 distinct CDR3 sequences, less than 70% seen once, with under 8% in the top ten. RNA was extracted from whole blood without cell sorting, alongside germline DNA. The CDR3 runs 17 residues. Per the germline V gene, CDR1 is MNHEY and CDR2 is SVGAGI. V shed 2 bases, J shed 8 bases, and the junction held 8 bases outside the gene matches.

The gene calls are TRBV6-5 and TRBJ2-1; 14 bases match TRBD2. This TCR was recovered from a man between 35 and 55 years old with primary liver carcinoma and hepatitis B virus infection. The sample taken for sequencing was peripheral blood. CDR3 in DNA: TGTGCCAGCAGTTACGGGGGGACTAGCGGGAGCATAGATGAGCAGTTCTTC. It is translated as CASSYGGTSGSIDEQFF.